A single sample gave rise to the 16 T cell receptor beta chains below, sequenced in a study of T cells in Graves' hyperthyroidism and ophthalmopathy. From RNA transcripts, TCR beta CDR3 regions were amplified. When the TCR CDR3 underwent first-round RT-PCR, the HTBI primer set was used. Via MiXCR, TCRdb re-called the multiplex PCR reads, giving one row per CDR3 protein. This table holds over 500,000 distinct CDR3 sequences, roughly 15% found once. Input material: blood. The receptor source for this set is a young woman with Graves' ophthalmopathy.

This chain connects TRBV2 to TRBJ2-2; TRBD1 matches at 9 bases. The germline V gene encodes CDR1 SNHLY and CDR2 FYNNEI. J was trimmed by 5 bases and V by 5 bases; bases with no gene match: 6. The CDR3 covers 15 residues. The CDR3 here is CASSPETGGTGELFF. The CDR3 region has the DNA TGTGCCAGCAGTCCGGAGACAGGGGGTACCGGGGAGCTGTTTTTT.

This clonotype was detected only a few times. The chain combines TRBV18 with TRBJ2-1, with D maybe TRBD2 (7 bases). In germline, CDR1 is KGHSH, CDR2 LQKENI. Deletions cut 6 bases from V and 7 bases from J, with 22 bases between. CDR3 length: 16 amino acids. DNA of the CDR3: TGTGCCAGCTCCTACCTGGTTACGGGGGGCCGAAATGAGCAGTTCTTC. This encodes CASSYLVTGGRNEQFF.

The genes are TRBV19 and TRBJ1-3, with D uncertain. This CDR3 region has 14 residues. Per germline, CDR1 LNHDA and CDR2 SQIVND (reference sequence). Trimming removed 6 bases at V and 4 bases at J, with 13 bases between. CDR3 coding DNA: TGTGCCAGTAGGATACAGAACACCGGAAACACCATATATTTT. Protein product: CASRIQNTGNTIYF.

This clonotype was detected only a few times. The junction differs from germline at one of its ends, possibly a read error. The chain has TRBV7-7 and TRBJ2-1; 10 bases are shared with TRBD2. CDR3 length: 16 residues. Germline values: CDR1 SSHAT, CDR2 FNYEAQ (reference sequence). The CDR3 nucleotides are TGTGCTAGCAGCTTAGGGTCTAGCGGGAGCCACAATGAGCAGTTCTTC. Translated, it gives CASSLGSSGSHNEQFF.

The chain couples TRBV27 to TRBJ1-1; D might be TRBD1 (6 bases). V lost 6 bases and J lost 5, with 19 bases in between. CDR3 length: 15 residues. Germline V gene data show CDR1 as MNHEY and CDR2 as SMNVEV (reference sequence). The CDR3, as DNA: TGTGCCAGCAGGCCGGAGGGGGGGGTGGGAACTGAAGCTTTCTTT. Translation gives CASRPEGGVGTEAFF.

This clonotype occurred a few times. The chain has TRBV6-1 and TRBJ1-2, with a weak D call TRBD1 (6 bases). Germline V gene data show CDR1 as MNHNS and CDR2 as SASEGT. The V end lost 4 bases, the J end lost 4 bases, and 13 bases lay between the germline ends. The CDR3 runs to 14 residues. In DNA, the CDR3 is TGTGCCAGCAGTGGACCGGGACACATCTATGGCTACACCTTC. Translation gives CASSGPGHIYGYTF.

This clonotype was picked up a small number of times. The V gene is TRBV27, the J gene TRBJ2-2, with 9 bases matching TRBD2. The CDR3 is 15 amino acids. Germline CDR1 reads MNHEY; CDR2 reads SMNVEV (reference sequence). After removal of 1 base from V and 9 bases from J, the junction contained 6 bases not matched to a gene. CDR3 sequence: CASSLLAGGPWELFF. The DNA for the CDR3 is TGTGCCAGCAGTTTATTGGCGGGAGGGCCTTGGGAGCTGTTTTTT.

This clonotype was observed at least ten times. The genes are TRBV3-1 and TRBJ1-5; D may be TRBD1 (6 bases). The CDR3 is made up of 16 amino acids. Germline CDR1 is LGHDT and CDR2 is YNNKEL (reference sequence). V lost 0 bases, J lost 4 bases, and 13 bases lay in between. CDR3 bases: TGTGCCAGCAGCCAAGATCCTCCGGGGGCGAATCAGCCCCAGCATTTT. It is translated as CASSQDPPGANQPQHF. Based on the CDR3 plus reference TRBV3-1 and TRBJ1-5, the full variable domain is DTAVSQTPKYLVTQMGNDKSIKCEQNLGHDTMYWYKQDSKKFLKIMFSYNNKELIINETVPNRFSPKSPDKAHLNLHINSLELGDSAVYFCASSQDPPGANQPQHFGDGTRLSIL.

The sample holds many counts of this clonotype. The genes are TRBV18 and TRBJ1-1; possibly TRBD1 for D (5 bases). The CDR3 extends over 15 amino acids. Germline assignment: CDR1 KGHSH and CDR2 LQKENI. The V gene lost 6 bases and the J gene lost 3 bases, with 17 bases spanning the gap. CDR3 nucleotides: TGTGCCAGCTCGCCTCTTGAGGGACTCTACACTGAAGCTTTCTTT. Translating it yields CASSPLEGLYTEAFF.

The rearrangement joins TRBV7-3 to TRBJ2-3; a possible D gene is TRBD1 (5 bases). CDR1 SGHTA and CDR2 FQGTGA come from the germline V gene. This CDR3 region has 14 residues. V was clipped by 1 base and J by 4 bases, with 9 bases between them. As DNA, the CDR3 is TGTGCCAGCAGCTTAAGTCACAGGTCAGATACGCAGTATTTT. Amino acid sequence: CASSLSHRSDTQYF.

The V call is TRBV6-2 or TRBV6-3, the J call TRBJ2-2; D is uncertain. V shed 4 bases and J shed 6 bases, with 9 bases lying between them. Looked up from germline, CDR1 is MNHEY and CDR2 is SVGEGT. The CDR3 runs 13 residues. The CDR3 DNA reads TGTGCCAGCAGTTTCGGCAGGCCCGGGGAGCTGTTTTTT. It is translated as CASSFGRPGELFF.

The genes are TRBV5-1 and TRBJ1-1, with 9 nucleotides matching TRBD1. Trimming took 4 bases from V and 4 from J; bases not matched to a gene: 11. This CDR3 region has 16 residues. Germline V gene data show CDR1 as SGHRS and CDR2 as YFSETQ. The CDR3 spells CASSLETGGLITEAFF. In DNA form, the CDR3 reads TGCGCCAGCAGCCTCGAGACAGGGGGGTTGATCACTGAAGCTTTCTTT.

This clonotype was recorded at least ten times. The DNA for the CDR3 is TGTGCCAGCAGCTTACGGCGGGAGGTCCACAATGAGCAGTTCTTC. Encoded protein: CASSLRREVHNEQFF. The chain couples TRBV7-3 to TRBJ2-1; 8 bases map to TRBD2. Germline lookup yields CDR1 SGHTA and CDR2 FQGTGA. The CDR3 is 15 residues long. With V trimmed by 2 bases and J by 5 bases, 5 bases remained unmatched.

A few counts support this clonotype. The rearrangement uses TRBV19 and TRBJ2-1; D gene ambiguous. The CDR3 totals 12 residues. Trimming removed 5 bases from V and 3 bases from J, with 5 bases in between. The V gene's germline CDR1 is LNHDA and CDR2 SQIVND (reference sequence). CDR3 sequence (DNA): TGTGCCAGTAGTGGAAACTACAATGAGCAGTTCTTC. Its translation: CASSGNYNEQFF.

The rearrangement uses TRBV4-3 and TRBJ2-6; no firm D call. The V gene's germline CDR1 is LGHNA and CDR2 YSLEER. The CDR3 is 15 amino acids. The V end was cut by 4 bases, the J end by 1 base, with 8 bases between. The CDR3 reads CASSLSVSGANVLTF. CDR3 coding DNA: TGCGCCAGCAGCCTCAGCGTGTCTGGGGCCAACGTCCTGACTTTC.

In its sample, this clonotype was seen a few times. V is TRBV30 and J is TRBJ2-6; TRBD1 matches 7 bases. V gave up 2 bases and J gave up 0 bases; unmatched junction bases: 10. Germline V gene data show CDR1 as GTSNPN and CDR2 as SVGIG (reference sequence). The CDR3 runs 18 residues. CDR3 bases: TGTGCCTGGAGTAGGGTCACAGGGGACCTCTCTGGGGCCAACGTCCTGACTTTC. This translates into CAWSRVTGDLSGANVLTF.